These 5 T cell receptor beta chains share one sample of origin, sequenced in a study of cytomegalovirus exposure and HLA in healthy donors. The PCR was carried out with 60 Vbeta primers and 13 Jbeta primers. The protocol was immunoSEQ multiplex PCR, while the TCRdb copy is restricted to in-frame clones and leaves out a portion. This table has approximately 170,000 clones, under 80% appearing once. The sequenced sample consisted of PBMCs. Receptors originate from a young man in good health and CMV-seropositive.

The V and J genes are TRBV9 and TRBJ2-1, with a possible D match to TRBD2 (6 bases). The V gene lost 6 bases and the J gene lost 0 bases, with 7 bases spanning the gap. The CDR3 runs to 13 residues. Germline-derived CDR1 and CDR2 are SGDLS and YYNGEE. The CDR3 DNA reads as TGTGCCAGCACGCGGGACTCCTACAATGAGCAGTTCTTC. The encoded protein is CASTRDSYNEQFF.

As regards this clone: Other DNA sequences in the same sample also yield this CDR3. The J gene is TRBJ2-7, the V gene TRBV5-1; TRBD2 is a possible D gene (6 bases). Per the germline V gene, CDR1 is SGHRS and CDR2 is YFSETQ. The ends were cut back, 2 bases at V and 0 bases at J, with 9 bases in the middle. The CDR3 spans 14 residues. CDR3 nucleotide sequence: TGCGCCAGCAGCTTTGGGACTGGCTCCTACGAGCAGTACTTC. Translation gives CASSFGTGSYEQYF.

As for this clone: Additional DNA sequences in this sample encode the identical CDR3. The V and J genes are TRBV28 and TRBJ1-6, with D tentatively TRBD1 (5 bases). CDR1 MDHEN and CDR2 SYDVKM come from the germline V gene. This CDR3 region has 17 residues. Trimming cost V 4 bases and J 6 bases, with 19 bases left between them. The CDR3: CASSSPGTWGINSPLHF. CDR3 in DNA: TGTGCCAGCAGTTCCCCCGGGACTTGGGGCATTAATTCACCCCTCCACTTT.

This clone was observed a few times. The same CDR3 can be traced to other DNA sequences in this sample. The chain joins TRBV9 to TRBJ1-1; the D gene is possibly TRBD1 (5 bases). V lost 4 bases and J lost 3, with 16 bases in between. CDR1 is SGDLS, CDR2 YYNGEE, per germline. This CDR3 comprises 15 residues. The CDR3 DNA reads TGTGCCAGCAGCACAGGACCCGCCATATACACTGAAGCTTTCTTT. Its protein is CASSTGPAIYTEAFF. Together with reference TRBV9 and TRBJ1-1, the CDR3 gives the full variable domain: DSGVTQTPKHLITATGQRVTLRCSPRSGDLSVYWYQQSLDQGLQFLIQYYNGEERAKGNILERFSAQQFPDLHSELNLSSLELGDSALYFCASSTGPAIYTEAFFGQGTRLTVV.

The chain recombines TRBV6-1 with TRBJ1-2; D is unresolved. Trimming stripped 3 bases from V and 3 bases from J, with 20 bases between. Per the germline V gene, CDR1 is MNHNS and CDR2 is SASEGT. CDR3 length: 17 amino acids. The CDR3 region has the DNA TGTGCCAGCAGTGACCCCAGCGGACGACCCCGGGACTATGGCTACACCTTC. This encodes CASSDPSGRPRDYGYTF.